This entry lists 30 T cell receptor beta chains sequenced from one sample in a study of cytomegalovirus exposure and HLA in healthy donors. PCR amplification relied on 60 Vbeta primers (plus 13 Jbeta primers). The data were produced by immunoSEQ multiplex PCR, yet TCRdb's version contains in-frame clones alone and is incomplete. Altogether about 120,000 clones are present, 80% being singletons, with the ten largest covering 7.5% to 10%. Sequencing input: PBMCs. These receptors all stem from a female donor in good health and CMV-seropositive.

This clone showed up just once. The chain combines TRBV5-6 with TRBJ2-1; 12 nucleotides line up with TRBD2. Trimming took 4 bases from V and 4 from J; bases not matched to a gene: 9. Germline CDR1 is SGHDT and CDR2 is YYEEEE. This CDR3 has 17 residues. CDR3 residues: CASSLAVTSGGYNEQFF. The DNA for the CDR3 is TGTGCCAGCAGCCTTGCCGTCACTAGCGGGGGGTACAATGAGCAGTTCTTC.

There are a few counts of this clone. The chain combines TRBV10-2 with TRBJ2-6, with D perhaps TRBD2 (6 bases). The CDR3 spans 14 residues. Trimming removed 6 bases at V and 4 bases at J, with 10 bases between. CDR1 and CDR2 from the germline V gene are WSHSY and SAAADI. CDR3 DNA: TGCGCCAGCAGCGCGGCGGGAGGGGCCAACGTCCTGACTTTC. This sequence encodes CASSAAGGANVLTF.

CDR3 region: CASGLAAGRGAFF. The CDR3 nucleotides are TGTGCTAGTGGTTTGGCAGCTGGTCGGGGGGCTTTCTTT. The J gene is TRBJ1-1, the V gene TRBV12-5; maybe TRBD1 (5 bases). The CDR3 consists of 13 residues. The germline CDR1 and CDR2 sequences are LGHNT and FRNRAP. Trimming pared 1 base from V and 11 bases from J, leaving 14 bases between.

The chain recombines TRBV15 with TRBJ2-3, with 13 bases that match TRBD2. The trim removed 3 bases at V and 1 base at J, leaving 4 bases unmatched. Germline CDR1 reads LNHNV; CDR2 reads YYDKDF (reference sequence). The CDR3 has 17 amino acids. In DNA form, the CDR3 reads TGTGCCACCAGCAGGACTAGCGGGGGGAGAGGCACAGATACGCAGTATTTT. Its protein is CATSRTSGGRGTDTQYF.

The chain is built from TRBV6-1 and TRBJ2-5; 8 nucleotides match TRBD2. Germline CDR1 MNHNS, CDR2 SASEGT. There are 13 residues in the CDR3. V lost 8 bases, J lost 4 bases, and 6 bases stayed unmatched. The CDR3 loop is CASGGLAGETQYF. The CDR3 nucleotides are TGTGCCAGCGGGGGGCTAGCGGGAGAGACCCAGTACTTC.

The chain recombines TRBV2 with TRBJ2-7, with a tentative D call TRBD2 (5 bases). V dropped 5 bases and J dropped 5 bases, with 22 bases sitting between them. The CDR3 is made up of 16 amino acids. CDR1 is SNHLY and CDR2 is FYNNEI in the germline V gene. The CDR3, as DNA: TGTGCCAGCAGTTCGCGACTGGGGAGTTTAATGGACGAGCAGTACTTC. Translated, it gives CASSSRLGSLMDEQYF.

The J gene is TRBJ1-2, the V gene TRBV4-2, with 7 nucleotides matching TRBD1. CDR3 length: 14 amino acids. The germline V gene encodes CDR1 LGHNA and CDR2 YNFKEQ. V was clipped by 4 bases and J by 3 bases; unmatched bases: 5. The CDR3 DNA reads TGTGCCAGCAGCCTGGGACAGATCGACTATGGCTACACCTTC. This sequence encodes CASSLGQIDYGYTF.

This chain connects TRBV6-1 to TRBJ1-5, with TRBD1 matching 9 bases. CDR1 and CDR2 (germline): MNHNS, SASEGT. The CDR3 is 15 amino acids. V lost 6 bases and J lost 1; bases outside the gene matches: 4. This CDR3 reads CASRGQGGSNQPQHF. CDR3 nucleotides: TGTGCCAGCAGGGGACAGGGAGGGAGCAATCAGCCCCAGCATTTT.

V is TRBV7-3 and J is TRBJ1-1, with a possible D match to TRBD1 (5 bases). V was shortened by 5 bases and J by 2 bases, with 15 bases between the two germline ends. The V gene's germline CDR1 is SGHTA and CDR2 FQGTGA. The CDR3 contains 15 residues. CDR3 nucleotides: TGTGCCAGCAGCCCTACGGGGGTATCAAACACTGAAGCTTTCTTT. This encodes CASSPTGVSNTEAFF.

The chain combines TRBV2 with TRBJ2-1, with 8 nucleotides matching TRBD2. J was trimmed by 12 bases and V by 6 bases; bases with no gene match: 7. The CDR3 is made up of 12 amino acids. Germline V gene data show CDR1 as SNHLY and CDR2 as FYNNEI. CDR3 protein: CASSGRGAMQFF. For the CDR3, the DNA is TGTGCCAGCAGCGGGCGGGGGGCGATGCAGTTCTTC. The full variable domain, its missing parts supplied by reference TRBV2 and TRBJ2-1, is EPEVTQTPSHQVTQMGQEVILRCVPISNHLYFYWYRQILGQKVEFLVSFYNNEISEKSEIFDDQFSVERPDGSNFTLKIRSTKLEDSAMYFCASSGRGAMQFFGPGTRLTVL.

The CDR3 DNA reads TGTGCCAGCAGCCCCCCCATAATCGGGGACCAGTACTTC. Amino acid sequence: CASSPPIIGDQYF. This chain uses TRBV7-2 with TRBJ2-5; D is possibly TRBD2 (5 bases). The length of the CDR3 is 13 residues. Germline V CDR1 and CDR2: SGHTA, FQGNSA. The germline V and J ends were trimmed by 5 bases and 10 bases, with 17 bases remaining between them. Using reference TRBV7-2 and TRBJ2-5 for the parts outside the CDR3, the full variable domain is GAGVSQSPSNKVTEKGKDVELRCDPISGHTALYWYRQSLGQGLEFLIYFQGNSAPDKSGLPSDRFSAERTGGSVSTLTIQRTQQEDSAVYLCASSPPIIGDQYFGPGTRLLVL.

This sequence joins TRBV2 and TRBJ2-7, with D tentatively TRBD2 (6 bases). The CDR3 contains 17 residues. Trimming took off 6 bases at V and 2 bases at J, with 23 bases between the two ends. Germline lookup yields CDR1 SNHLY and CDR2 FYNNEI. The CDR3 bases are TGTGCCAGCAGCGAGACCCAACTAGCCCACGTGGCCTACGAGCAGTACTTC. Its protein is CASSETQLAHVAYEQYF. Full variable domain (outside the CDR3, taken from reference TRBV2 and TRBJ2-7): EPEVTQTPSHQVTQMGQEVILRCVPISNHLYFYWYRQILGQKVEFLVSFYNNEISEKSEIFDDQFSVERPDGSNFTLKIRSTKLEDSAMYFCASSETQLAHVAYEQYFGPGTRLTVT.

The chain couples TRBV10-3 to TRBJ2-3; D is uncertain. There are 14 residues in the CDR3. V was clipped by 3 bases and J by 1 base, with 8 bases between them. From germline, CDR1 is ENHRY and CDR2 SYGVKD. CDR3 sequence (DNA): TGTGCCATCAGTGATCGAAGCCGCACAGATACGCAGTATTTT. It specifies CAISDRSRTDTQYF.

The chain has TRBV9 and TRBJ1-3, with 8 bases lining up with TRBD1. V lost 3 bases, J lost 0 bases, and 8 bases stayed unmatched. Germline CDR1 SGDLS, CDR2 YYNGEE. This CDR3 has 17 residues. The chain's CDR3 is CASSAPGQVRSGNTIYF. The CDR3 DNA reads as TGTGCCAGCAGCGCTCCGGGACAGGTCCGCTCTGGAAACACCATATATTTT.

This clone was seen only a few times. The V and J genes are TRBV19 and TRBJ2-7; 7 bases line up with TRBD1. Germline V gives CDR1 LNHDA, CDR2 SQIVND (reference sequence). The junction had 5 bases not matched to a gene; V was cut back by 5 bases and J by 4 bases. CDR3 size: 13 residues. CDR3 bases: TGTGCCAGTAGTCTCGGGACAGCTTACGAGCAGTACTTC. Translation: CASSLGTAYEQYF.

V is TRBV6-6 and J is TRBJ1-3; D gene unclear. Trimming stripped 0 bases from V and 4 bases from J, with 10 bases between. Germline CDR1 is MNHNY and CDR2 is SVGAGI (reference sequence). The length of the CDR3 is 15 residues. The CDR3 region is CASSYSKDFGNTIYF. DNA of the CDR3: TGTGCCAGCAGTTACTCGAAAGACTTCGGAAACACCATATATTTT.

CDR3 loop: CASSLGGGSYGYTF. CDR3 nucleotides: TGTGCCAGCAGTTTAGGGGGCGGATCCTATGGCTACACCTTC. The rearrangement links TRBV28 to TRBJ1-2, with D possibly TRBD1 on 6 matching bases. The CDR3 is 14 residues long. V lost 2 bases and J 4 bases, leaving 11 bases between the germline ends. The germline V gene encodes CDR1 MDHEN and CDR2 SYDVKM.

A few counts support this clone. The J gene is TRBJ1-1, the V gene TRBV5-1; TRBD1 matches 11 bases. Germline trimming cut 4 bases from V and 5 bases from J; bases unmatched to any gene: 13. Germline lookup yields CDR1 SGHRS and CDR2 YFSETQ. The CDR3 length is 17 residues. CDR3 sequence reads: CASSMTGTGGSRTEAFF. For the CDR3, the DNA is TGCGCCAGCAGCATGACCGGGACAGGGGGGAGTAGAACTGAAGCTTTCTTT.

The gene calls are TRBV4-2 and TRBJ1-1, with 9 bases that match TRBD1. After removal of 0 bases from V and 4 bases from J, the junction contained 6 bases not matched to a gene. This CDR3 contains 16 residues. Germline-derived CDR1 and CDR2 are LGHNA and YNFKEQ. This CDR3 reads CASSQDGTGIGTEAFF. CDR3 in DNA: TGTGCCAGCAGCCAAGATGGGACAGGGATCGGCACTGAAGCTTTCTTT.

As concerns this clone: The identical CDR3 is also encoded by other nucleotide sequences in the sample. V is TRBV6-5 and J is TRBJ1-1; D is perhaps TRBD1 (6 bases). Trimming shortened V by 3 bases and J by 4 bases, and 12 bases separated the two germline ends. CDR1 and CDR2 from the germline V gene are MNHEY and SVGAGI. The CDR3 contains 14 residues. The CDR3 sequence: CASSYSGVGTEAFF. The CDR3 coding sequence is TGTGCCAGCAGTTATTCAGGGGTCGGCACTGAAGCTTTCTTT.

The J gene is TRBJ1-2, the V gene TRBV10-3; TRBD1 matches 9 bases. CDR3 length: 14 amino acids. V was pared by 7 bases and J by 5 bases, with 8 bases of the junction left unmatched. The germline V gene has CDR1 ENHRY and CDR2 SYGVKD. The CDR3: CAITPGQGAYGYTF. CDR3 in DNA: TGTGCCATCACCCCGGGACAGGGAGCGTATGGCTACACCTTC.

The sample holds a few counts of this clone. The chain has TRBV19 and TRBJ1-3; no firm D call. CDR1 is LNHDA and CDR2 is SQIVND in the germline V gene (reference sequence). Trimming pared 3 bases from V and 2 bases from J, leaving 11 bases between. The CDR3 is 15 residues long. CDR3 sequence (DNA): TGTGCCAGTAGTATTGGCGGCTCCGCTGGAAACACCATATATTTT. This sequence encodes CASSIGGSAGNTIYF.

This clone was counted a few times. CDR3 sequence reads: CASSQERGMNTEAFF. CDR3 bases: TGCGCCAGCAGCCAAGAACGGGGAATGAACACTGAAGCTTTCTTT. The chain is built from TRBV4-1 and TRBJ1-1, with D uncertain. Trimming removed 0 bases at V and 0 bases at J, with 8 bases between. The CDR3 spans 15 residues. Germline CDR1 reads MGHRA; CDR2 reads YSYEKL.

The V call is TRBV2, the J call TRBJ2-3; possible D gene TRBD2, 5 bases. CDR3 length equals 15 residues. The V and J ends lost 6 bases and 1 base respectively, with 14 bases between them. Germline CDR1 is SNHLY and CDR2 is FYNNEI. CDR3 nucleotide sequence: TGTGCCAGCAGGGAGCTAGCAACGGGCACAGATACGCAGTATTTT. This translates into CASRELATGTDTQYF.

The V call is TRBV25-1, the J call TRBJ2-5, with no clear D. The closer fit of TRBJ2-7 to the DNA end suggests the J call may be wrong. Germline-derived CDR1 and CDR2 are MGHDK and SYGVNS. The CDR3 runs 13 residues. The CDR3 DNA reads as TGTGCCAGCAGTGATCCTGTCATTTACGAGCAGTACTTC. Amino acids: CASSDPVIYEQYF.

The chain is built from TRBV6-1 and TRBJ1-1; 9 bases fit TRBD1. J gave up 0 bases and V 4 bases, and 3 bases lay outside the gene matches. The CDR3 has 15 amino acids. From germline, CDR1 is MNHNS and CDR2 SASEGT. CDR3 nucleotide sequence: TGTGCCAGCAGTGGGGGACAGGGTCTGAACACTGAAGCTTTCTTT. Protein product: CASSGGQGLNTEAFF.

The CDR3 sequence is CASSLAQETQYF. DNA of the CDR3: TGTGCCAGCAGCTTAGCACAGGAGACCCAGTACTTC. V and J are TRBV7-8 and TRBJ2-5; D gene ambiguous. V shed 0 bases and J shed 5 bases, with 4 bases lying between them. CDR3 length: 12 residues. CDR1 and CDR2 from the germline V gene are SGHVS and FQNEAQ.

The CDR3 loop reads CASRDTGTDTQYF. CDR3 bases: TGTGCCAGCAGGGACACAGGGACAGATACGCAGTATTTT. The V and J genes are TRBV6-5 and TRBJ2-3, with a possible D match to TRBD1 (6 bases). V was shortened by 6 bases and J by 3 bases, with 10 bases between the two germline ends. There are 13 residues in the CDR3. Looked up from germline, CDR1 is MNHEY and CDR2 is SVGAGI.

CDR3 sequence (DNA): TGTGCCTGGAGTCCTCAGCTAGCTGGCGAGCAGTACTTC. Its translation is CAWSPQLAGEQYF. This chain uses TRBV30 with TRBJ2-7, with D possibly being TRBD2 (5 bases). The V gene lost 2 bases and the J gene lost 6 bases, with 14 bases spanning the gap. CDR3 size: 13 residues. Germline loops: CDR1 GTSNPN, CDR2 SVGIG (reference sequence).

V usage is TRBV30 and J usage is TRBJ2-7, with a tentative D call TRBD2 (8 bases). The V and J ends lost 1 base and 5 bases respectively, with 24 bases between them. This CDR3 has 17 residues. CDR1 and CDR2 from the germline V gene are GTSNPN and SVGIG (reference sequence). The CDR3 loop is CAWSDGGDGRGLHEQYF. The CDR3 nucleotides are TGTGCCTGGAGTGATGGAGGCGACGGGAGGGGGCTTCACGAGCAGTACTTC.